Listed below are T cell receptor beta chains from one sample, sequenced in a study of blood T cell repertoires in COVID-19. Sequencing was performed with immunoSEQ multiplex PCR; in TCRdb, only in-frame clones are kept and a portion is missing. The sample consists of about 140,000 clones, 60% to 80% of them appearing once. Material for sequencing was peripheral blood. The receptors stem from a woman aged 50 to 60 with active or convalescent COVID-19. Both conserved end residues are part of each CDR3. D genes are given only for firm matches. Not all rows give a size; the values are once, few, many and, for expanded clones, a class.

j_gene | v_gene | d_gene | abundance | CDR3nt | CDR3aa
TRBJ2-7 | TRBV2 | TRBD2 | NA | TGTGCCAGCAGGCCCAACGGAGCGGGAGGGCCCGGCGAGCAGTACTTC | CASRPNGAGGPGEQYF
TRBJ1-5 | TRBV5-8 | NA | few | TGTGCCAGCAGCCCGCTTAGAGGGGGTGATCAGCCCCAGCATTTT | CASSPLRGGDQPQHF
TRBJ1-5 | TRBV30 | NA | NA | TGTGCCTGGAATCTCGGGGGACTAAGCAATCAGCCCCAGCATTTT | CAWNLGGLSNQPQHF
TRBJ1-5 | TRBV2 | NA | NA | TGTGCCAGCAGTGCTCAGGCAAATCAGCCCCAGCATTTT | CASSAQANQPQHF
TRBJ1-2 | TRBV3-1/TRBV3-2 | NA | NA | TGTGCCAGCAGCCAAGGCGGACGTCCAGGGTTTTACTATGGCTACACCTTC | CASSQGGRPGFYYGYTF
TRBJ1-2 | TRBV28 | NA | NA | TGTGCCAGCACAGGGAACTATGGCTACACCTTC | CASTGNYGYTF
TRBJ1-1 | TRBV13 | TRBD1 | NA | TGTGCCAGCAGCTTACAGGGGGCGAACACTGAAGCTTTCTTT | CASSLQGANTEAFF
TRBJ1-2 | TRBV29-1 | NA | NA | TGCAGCGTTGAACCTCAGTCAAACTATGGCTACACCTTC | CSVEPQSNYGYTF
TRBJ1-2 | TRBV28 | NA | NA | TGTGCCAGCAGTTTGACCAGGGGCTATGGCTACACCTTC | CASSLTRGYGYTF
TRBJ2-5 | TRBV6-5 | NA | NA | TGTGCCAGCAGTTACTCGTTGGCCCGCCAAGAGACCCAGTACTTC | CASSYSLARQETQYF
TRBJ1-5 | TRBV6-5 | NA | NA | TGTGCCAGCAGTTTCGGACGGAGGGAAGAACAGCCCCAGCATTTT | CASSFGRREEQPQHF
TRBJ1-2 | TRBV6-2/TRBV6-3 | NA | few | TGTGCCAGCAGTTACTCGTATCGCGGCGACTATGGCTACACCTTC | CASSYSYRGDYGYTF
TRBJ1-2 | TRBV7-2 | TRBD1 | NA | TGTGCCAGCAGCCCGGGACAGAAGCTTAATGGCTACACCTTC | CASSPGQKLNGYTF
TRBJ2-5 | TRBV4-3 | NA | NA | TGCGCCAGCAGCCAAGTTGGCGACACCGAGACCCAGTACTTC | CASSQVGDTETQYF
TRBJ1-2 | TRBV30 | NA | NA | TGTGCCTGGAGTGTACAAACCCCGAAGGGCTACACCTTC | CAWSVQTPKGYTF
TRBJ1-1 | TRBV10-3 | NA | NA | TGTGCCATCAGTGAAATTGGCAGGGGTAGTGAAGCTTTCTTT | CAISEIGRGSEAFF
TRBJ1-2 | TRBV2 | TRBD1 | NA | TGTGCCAGCAGCCTAGCTACAGGGGTGTATGGCTACACCTTC | CASSLATGVYGYTF
TRBJ2-3 | TRBV7-9 | NA | NA | TGTGCCAGCAGCTTCTCGCGGGACACAGATACGCAGTATTTT | CASSFSRDTDTQYF
TRBJ1-4 | TRBV6-5 | NA | NA | TGTGCCAGCAGTTACTCCGCGGGAACTGAAAAACTGTTTTTT | CASSYSAGTEKLFF
TRBJ2-7 | TRBV7-2 | TRBD1 | NA | TGTGCCAGCAGCTTAGAGGACAGGGCCCTGATTTACGAGCAGTACTTC | CASSLEDRALIYEQYF
TRBJ1-2 | TRBV18 | TRBD1 | NA | TGTGCCAGCTCACTTACAGGGGGCTCATCGGAAGGCTACACCTTC | CASSLTGGSSEGYTF
TRBJ2-7 | TRBV18 | TRBD1 | NA | TGTGCCAGCTCATTTGGACAGGGCTACGAGCAGTACTTC | CASSFGQGYEQYF
TRBJ1-1 | TRBV6-4 | TRBD1 | NA | TGTGCCAGCAGACCTACAGGGGGATCGACTGAAGCTTTCTTT | CASRPTGGSTEAFF
TRBJ1-2 | TRBV28 | TRBD1 | NA | TGTGCCAGCAGTTCTCTAGGGGGCGCTCGTCACTATGGCTACACCTTC | CASSSLGGARHYGYTF
TRBJ2-5 | TRBV28 | TRBD1 | NA | TGTGCCAGCAGTCCGCGTGTCCGACAGGGCCCCCAAGAGACCCAGTACTTC | CASSPRVRQGPQETQYF
TRBJ1-1 | TRBV3-1/TRBV3-2 | NA | NA | TGTGCCAGCAGCCAGGGCCATTGGACTGAAGCTTTCTTT | CASSQGHWTEAFF
TRBJ1-2 | TRBV19 | TRBD1 | NA | TGTGCCAGTACCCCGGGACAGACAAACTATGGCTACACCTTC | CASTPGQTNYGYTF
TRBJ1-1 | TRBV28 | NA | NA | TGTGCCAGCAGTTTAAGTAGGGCGGGAGGCACTGAAGCTTTCTTT | CASSLSRAGGTEAFF
TRBJ1-2 | TRBV7-8 | NA | NA | TGTGCCAGCAGCTTAGCGGGGGGTTCCAATGGCTACACCTTC | CASSLAGGSNGYTF
TRBJ1-1 | TRBV4-2 | TRBD1 | NA | TGTGCCAGCAGCCAACAGGGGGACACTGAAGCTTTCTTT | CASSQQGDTEAFF
TRBJ2-1 | TRBV24-1 | NA | once | TGTGCCACCAGTGATTCCCTGCGCGGGACGTACAATGAGCAGTTCTTC | CATSDSLRGTYNEQFF
TRBJ2-2 | TRBV6-5 | NA | once | TGTGCCAGCAAGTGGAACAGAAACACCGGGGAGCTGTTTTTT | CASKWNRNTGELFF
TRBJ2-4 | TRBV3-1/TRBV3-2 | TRBD2 | NA | TGTGCCAGCAGCCCCAGACTAGCGGGAGTTGATGTCATTCAGTACTTC | CASSPRLAGVDVIQYF
TRBJ1-3 | TRBV30 | TRBD1 | few | TGTGCCCGACAGGGTTTAGGAAACACCATATATTTT | CARQGLGNTIYF
TRBJ2-1 | TRBV30 | TRBD1 | NA | TGTGCCTGGGAACCGGGACAGGGTTACAATGAGCAGTTCTTC | CAWEPGQGYNEQFF
TRBJ1-5 | TRBV6-2/TRBV6-3 | TRBD1 | NA | TGTGCCAGCAGTTACGCGGGACAGGGGGCGGGTCAGCCCCAGCATTTT | CASSYAGQGAGQPQHF
TRBJ2-3 | TRBV9 | TRBD2 | NA | TGTGCCAGCAGCGTAGCGGGGGGGCGCACAGATACGCAGTATTTT | CASSVAGGRTDTQYF
TRBJ1-1 | TRBV5-1 | NA | NA | TGCGCCAGCAGCTTGGTCGGTTACACTGAAGCTTTCTTT | CASSLVGYTEAFF
TRBJ1-4 | TRBV3-1/TRBV3-2 | TRBD1 | once | TGTGCCAGCAGCCTTCGGACAGGAAGGAATGAAAAACTGTTTTTT | CASSLRTGRNEKLFF
TRBJ1-5 | TRBV7-9 | NA | NA | TGTGCCAGCAGCCCGGCGGGTGATCAGCCCCAGCATTTT | CASSPAGDQPQHF
TRBJ1-1 | TRBV11-2 | TRBD1 | NA | TGTGCCAGCAGCTTAGGACAGGGAGGAAACACTGAAGCTTTCTTT | CASSLGQGGNTEAFF
TRBJ2-3 | TRBV2 | TRBD2 | NA | TGTGCCAGCAGGACGGGGGGGTACACAGATACGCAGTATTTT | CASRTGGYTDTQYF
TRBJ1-2 | TRBV21-1 | NA | NA | TGTGCCAGCACCCCGGGGGGAGGAGGCGGCTACACCTTC | CASTPGGGGGYTF
TRBJ1-6 | TRBV12-3/TRBV12-4 | NA | few | TGTGCCAGCACTCCCACCGTTCAGGGGCCCCTCCACTTT | CASTPTVQGPLHF
TRBJ2-7 | TRBV4-3 | TRBD1 | NA | TGCGCCAGCAGCCCTCTATGGGACAGCTTGTACGAGCAGTACTTC | CASSPLWDSLYEQYF
TRBJ2-2 | TRBV4-3 | TRBD2 | many | TGCGCCAGCAGCCAGGGATTGACTAGCGGGTCGAACACCGGGGAGCTGTTTTTT | CASSQGLTSGSNTGELFF
TRBJ2-7 | TRBV7-2 | TRBD2 | NA | TGTGCCAGCAGCCCCCACTTCTTAGCGGGAGTCTACGAGCAGTACTTC | CASSPHFLAGVYEQYF
TRBJ1-1 | TRBV10-3 | NA | NA | TGTGCCATCGGGCAGCGGGAGAGAAACACTGAAGCTTTCTTT | CAIGQRERNTEAFF
TRBJ1-2 | TRBV29-1 | NA | NA | TGCAGCGTCCCCCCCTCGGGTGACAGTAACTATGGCTACACCTTC | CSVPPSGDSNYGYTF
TRBJ1-2 | TRBV6-1 | NA | NA | TGTGCCAGCAGTGAAGCGCAGGGGAACTATGGCTACACCTTC | CASSEAQGNYGYTF
TRBJ1-5 | TRBV3-1/TRBV3-2 | NA | NA | TGTGCCAGCAGCCAATCAGGGGGCAATCAGCCCCAGCATTTT | CASSQSGGNQPQHF
TRBJ1-1 | TRBV3-1/TRBV3-2 | TRBD1 | NA | TGTGCCAGCAGCCAAGAGGGACAGGGGGCCCCCGGTTTGAACACTGAAGCTTTCTTT | CASSQEGQGAPGLNTEAFF